This is a list of T cell receptor beta chains from one sample in a study of blood T cell repertoires in COVID-19. Sequencing used immunoSEQ multiplex PCR; TCRdb keeps in-frame clones, though not all of them. Among about 89,000 clones listed, 55% to 75% were seen once. Material: peripheral blood. These receptors all stem from an elderly woman with acute or convalescent COVID-19. CDR3s include the opening cysteine and the closing phenylalanine or tryptophan. Fields, in order: V gene, D gene, clone size, J gene, CDR3 DNA, CDR3 protein. A D gene is named only where the DNA matches it firmly. Only part of the rows carry a size: once, few, many, or a class if the clone is expanded.

TRBV5-8,.,.,TRBJ1-2,TGTGCCAGCAGCTTGGGAGCAGGGGCCTATGGCTACACCTTC,CASSLGAGAYGYTF
TRBV7-7,TRBD1,.,TRBJ1-3,TGTGCCAGCAGCTCCGGGACAGGGGCTGGAAACACCATATATTTT,CASSSGTGAGNTIYF
TRBV29-1,.,.,TRBJ1-2,TGCAGCGTTGAAGATAGGGGTGGTAACTATGGCTACACCTTC,CSVEDRGGNYGYTF
TRBV18,.,.,TRBJ2-7,TGTGCCAGCTCACCCCCGGCAGGATACGAGCAGTACTTC,CASSPPAGYEQYF
TRBV6-5,TRBD2,medium-sized,TRBJ2-7,TGTGCCAGCAGTTACTCGAGCGGGGGAGTCTACGAGCAGTACTTC,CASSYSSGGVYEQYF
TRBV3-1/TRBV3-2,TRBD1,.,TRBJ2-1,TGTGCCAGCAGCCGACAGGGAGATGTGGGGAATGAGCAGTTCTTC,CASSRQGDVGNEQFF
TRBV28,.,.,TRBJ1-2,TGTGCCAGCAGTCAAGGCGGGGGCGCCCCATTTGGCTACACCTTC,CASSQGGGAPFGYTF
TRBV7-6,TRBD2,.,TRBJ2-5,TGTGCCAGCAGCGGCTGGGGGGGGATGGGAGAGACCCAGTACTTC,CASSGWGGMGETQYF
TRBV7-6,TRBD1,.,TRBJ2-1,TGTGCCAGCAGCCCTAGGACAGGGAAGTTTCCCTACAATGAGCAGTTCTTC,CASSPRTGKFPYNEQFF
TRBV7-2,TRBD1,.,TRBJ1-3,TGTGCCAGCAGCTTCAGGACAGGGGGAAACACCATATATTTT,CASSFRTGGNTIYF
TRBV3-1/TRBV3-2,TRBD1,.,TRBJ1-2,TGTGCCAGCAGCATACGACAGGGAGGCTATGGCTACACCTTC,CASSIRQGGYGYTF
TRBV28,TRBD1,.,TRBJ1-6,TGTGCCAGCAGTTCCGCTATGGGACAGGGGGGTTCACCCCTCCACTTT,CASSSAMGQGGSPLHF
TRBV5-1,.,once,TRBJ1-5,TGCGCCAGCAGCTTAACAGGGCTGGACAATCAGCCCCAGCATTTT,CASSLTGLDNQPQHF
TRBV19,.,few,TRBJ1-5,TGTGCCAGTCAAGACGGGGGGGCGGGCAATCAGCCCCAGCATTTT,CASQDGGAGNQPQHF
TRBV18,.,.,TRBJ2-1,TGTGCCAGCTCACCAGCGGGGGCCTCCCTCAATGAGCAGTTCTTC,CASSPAGASLNEQFF
TRBV29-1,.,few,TRBJ1-1,TGCAGCGTTGACCCGACAGAGAACACTGAAGCTTTCTTT,CSVDPTENTEAFF
TRBV6-5,.,.,TRBJ2-2,TGTGCCAGCAGTTATCCAGACAGCGGGGAGCTGTTTTTT,CASSYPDSGELFF
TRBV3-1/TRBV3-2,.,few,TRBJ1-1,TGTGCCAGCAGCCAAGAGGGGGGGACTGAAGCTTTCTTT,CASSQEGGTEAFF
TRBV3-1/TRBV3-2,TRBD1,.,TRBJ1-6,TGTGCCAGCAGCCAGACAGGGAATTCACCCCTCCACTTT,CASSQTGNSPLHF
TRBV18,.,.,TRBJ1-5,TGTGCCAGCTCACTAGGGACATTCGAGCCCCAGCATTTT,CASSLGTFEPQHF
TRBV6-2/TRBV6-3,.,.,TRBJ1-1,TGTGCCAGCAGTTACTCGGGAGTGAACACTGAAGCTTTCTTT,CASSYSGVNTEAFF
TRBV19,.,.,TRBJ1-1,TGTGCCAGTAACGAAGGCCCAGGTTTAACCGAAGCTTTCTTT,CASNEGPGLTEAFF
TRBV4-2,.,few,TRBJ1-1,TGTGCCAGCAGCCAAGTCGAGGGGGGGACGGGCACTGAAGCTTTCTTT,CASSQVEGGTGTEAFF
TRBV7-2,.,.,TRBJ1-2,TGTGCCAGCAGCTTTTCAAACAGGGTACGCGGCTACACCTTC,CASSFSNRVRGYTF
TRBV18,TRBD1,.,TRBJ1-1,TGTGCCAGCTCACTAGTCGACAGGGGCGCTGAAGCTTTCTTT,CASSLVDRGAEAFF
TRBV5-8,.,.,TRBJ2-7,TGTGCCAGCAGTTTTACAGGGCTATCCTACGAGCAGTACTTC,CASSFTGLSYEQYF
TRBV12-3/TRBV12-4,.,.,TRBJ2-4,TGTGCCAGCAGACCCGTACTCAAAAACATTCAGTACTTC,CASRPVLKNIQYF
TRBV9,.,.,TRBJ2-1,TGTGCCAGCAGCAGGGGAAGCACCTACAATGAGCAGTTCTTC,CASSRGSTYNEQFF
TRBV5-5,.,few,TRBJ1-2,TGTGCCAGCAGCCTCAGTCGGGATTCTGGCTACACCTTC,CASSLSRDSGYTF
TRBV9,.,.,TRBJ1-2,TGTGCCAGCAGCGTAGGCGTAGATGAGGCGTTAACCTTC,CASSVGVDEALTF
TRBV28,.,.,TRBJ2-2,TGTGCCAGCAGTTTAAGGCGGGACCGACCCCCCGGGGAGCTGTTTTTT,CASSLRRDRPPGELFF